This is a list of T cell receptor beta chains from one sample in a study of siplizumab effects on memory and regulatory T cells. Some clones are missing from TCRdb's copy, which holds only in-frame ones; the method was immunoSEQ multiplex PCR. The sample holds 100,000 or so clones; about 93% are singletons and the top ten take around 0.6%. The source material was Tregs sorted from blood. Receptors originate from a human donor in good health. Both conserved end residues are part of each CDR3. A D gene is named only where the DNA matches it firmly. Not every row has a clone size; where given, it reads once, few, many or a size class.

TRBD1	TRBV23-1	TRBJ1-5	.	TGCGCCAGCAGTCAGTCCCGGGACAGCTCTTATAGCAATCAGCCCCAGCATTTT	CASSQSRDSSYSNQPQHF
.	TRBV9	TRBJ2-5	once	TGTGCCAGCAGCCCCCAGGAACTTGTCGGGGAGACCCAGTACTTC	CASSPQELVGETQYF
.	TRBV11-2	TRBJ1-1	.	TGTGCCAGCAGCTTAGATTTTATGGGGAACACTGAAGCTTTCTTT	CASSLDFMGNTEAFF
.	TRBV7-9	TRBJ1-2	.	TGTGCCAGCAGCTTAGCCGGGGGAGACTATGGCTACACCTTC	CASSLAGGDYGYTF
TRBD1	TRBV27	TRBJ2-7	.	TGTGCCAGCAGCCCCTACAGGGGCTCCTACTACGAGCAGTACTTC	CASSPYRGSYYEQYF
TRBD2	TRBV27	TRBJ2-3	.	TGTGCCAGCAGTTCCCCTAGACTAGCGGGCGCAGATACGCAGTATTTT	CASSSPRLAGADTQYF
TRBD1	TRBV27	TRBJ1-5	.	TGTGCCAGCAGTTTTGCAGGGGGGACTCATCAGCCCCAGCATTTT	CASSFAGGTHQPQHF
TRBD2	TRBV18	TRBJ2-7	.	TGTGCCAGCTCACCACAGCGGGAGGGCCGCGAGCAGTACTTC	CASSPQREGREQYF
.	TRBV20-1	TRBJ2-7	.	TGCAGTGTCCTCAGCTCCTACGAGCAGTACTTC	CSVLSSYEQYF
.	TRBV5-1	TRBJ2-1	.	TGCGCCAGCAGCTTGGTTCAGGGCGGCTACAATGAGCAGTTCTTC	CASSLVQGGYNEQFF
.	TRBV18	TRBJ1-5	.	TGTGCCAGCTCACCTAAGAAGGAGCCCCAGCATTTT	CASSPKKEPQHF
.	TRBV19	TRBJ2-5	.	TGTGCCAGTGGGGAGGCACTTATAGAGACCCAGTACTTC	CASGEALIETQYF
TRBD1	TRBV11-3	TRBJ2-5	.	TGTGCCAGCAGCTTAGCGACAGGGAGCGAGACCCAGTACTTC	CASSLATGSETQYF
.	TRBV7-9	TRBJ1-4	.	TGTGCCAGCAGCTTAAGGGCCGGGACCTCAACTAATGAAAAACTGTTTTTT	CASSLRAGTSTNEKLFF
.	TRBV10-3	TRBJ2-1	.	TGTGCCATCAGTGAGTCATATGGGCGCGATGAGCAGTTCTTC	CAISESYGRDEQFF
.	TRBV7-9	TRBJ1-2	.	TGTGCCAGCAGCTTGGGAGACTATGGCTACACCTTC	CASSLGDYGYTF
.	TRBV7-9	TRBJ2-4	.	TGTGCCAGCAGCTTAGCAGGGGCCGACATTCAGTACTTC	CASSLAGADIQYF
.	TRBV12-5	TRBJ1-1	.	TGTGCTAGTGGTTTGGTAGGCAACCTGAACACTGAAGCTTTCTTT	CASGLVGNLNTEAFF
TRBD1	TRBV27	TRBJ1-1	.	TGTGCCAGCAGTTTAAGAGGGGGCTTTGGGGCTTTCTTT	CASSLRGGFGAFF
TRBD2	TRBV11-2	TRBJ2-5	.	TGTGCCAGCAGCGTGGGGGGACTAGCCGAGACCCAGTACTTC	CASSVGGLAETQYF
.	TRBV7-9	TRBJ1-5	.	TGTGCCAGCAGCGCCCAACAGAATCAGCCCCAGCATTTT	CASSAQQNQPQHF
.	TRBV28	TRBJ2-7	.	TGTGCCAGCAGTCCGCTGTGGGGGTTCGAGCAGTACTTC	CASSPLWGFEQYF
.	TRBV6-1	TRBJ2-7	.	TGTGCCAGCAGACTTAGCGGTAACTACGAGCAGTACTTC	CASRLSGNYEQYF
TRBD1	TRBV9	TRBJ2-6	few	TGTGCCAGTTCTCTACAGGGGTCTGGGGCCAACGTCCTGACTTTC	CASSLQGSGANVLTF
TRBD1	TRBV10-3	TRBJ2-7	.	TGTGCCATCAGTGGGGGACAGGGGTCGTACGAGCAGTACTTC	CAISGGQGSYEQYF
.	TRBV11-1	TRBJ1-5	.	TGTGCCAGCAGCGAGGGAATACAGGGTTCGCCCCAGCATTTT	CASSEGIQGSPQHF
TRBD2	TRBV18	TRBJ2-5	.	TGTGCCAGCTCACCACCATTCGGGGAACTAGCGGGAGGAGAGACCCAGTACTTC	CASSPPFGELAGGETQYF
.	TRBV5-1	TRBJ2-6	.	TGCGCCAGCAGCCGGGACCTTAGTTCTGGGTACTCTGGGGCCAACGTCCTGACTTTC	CASSRDLSSGYSGANVLTF
TRBD1	TRBV30	TRBJ1-6	.	TGTGCCTGGAGTGGACAGGGGGCTGATTCACCCCTCCACTTT	CAWSGQGADSPLHF
.	TRBV6-1	TRBJ2-3	.	TGTGCCAGCAGTGGGACGGAAATATGGACAGATACGCAGTATTTT	CASSGTEIWTDTQYF
.	TRBV5-4	TRBJ2-1	.	TGTGCCAGCAGTTTCTTTCGAGATTACAATGAGCAGTTCTTC	CASSFFRDYNEQFF
.	TRBV7-9	TRBJ1-1	.	TGTGCCAGCAGCTTAGTCGGCAGCATGAACACTGAAGCTTTCTTT	CASSLVGSMNTEAFF
TRBD1	TRBV15	TRBJ1-3	.	TGTGCCACCAGGGCCAGGGGGGCTGCCACCATATATTTT	CATRARGAATIYF
TRBD2	TRBV30	TRBJ2-1	.	TGTGCCTGGAGTCCGGGACTAGCGGGAGGGTACAATGAGCAGTTCTTC	CAWSPGLAGGYNEQFF
TRBD1	TRBV27	TRBJ2-7	.	TGTGCCAGCAGGGACAGGGGGCCATCCTACGAGCAGTACTTC	CASRDRGPSYEQYF
TRBD1	TRBV30	TRBJ1-2	.	TGTGCCTGGAGGGAGACAGGGAACTATGGCTACACCTTC	CAWRETGNYGYTF
.	TRBV5-4	TRBJ1-4	.	TGTGCCAGCAGCTTGTCAGGACCCGGCCGGAGGGAAAAACTGTTTTTT	CASSLSGPGRREKLFF
.	TRBV28	TRBJ1-2	.	TGTGCCAGCAGGGTAGCGATAAACTATGGCTACACCTTC	CASRVAINYGYTF
.	TRBV20-1	TRBJ1-1	.	TGCAGTGCCGACAGAAACACTGAAGCTTTCTTT	CSADRNTEAFF
TRBD1	TRBV12-5	TRBJ2-3	.	TGTGCTAGTGGTTTGGTACTGAACCGGGACAGTATCACAGATACGCAGTATTTT	CASGLVLNRDSITDTQYF
.	TRBV7-2	TRBJ2-1	.	TGTGCCAGCAGCTTAGCAAGAGGGAGTGAGCAGTTCTTC	CASSLARGSEQFF
.	TRBV30	TRBJ1-1	.	TGTGCCTGGAGTAAACTTGGGAACACTGAAGCTTTCTTT	CAWSKLGNTEAFF
TRBD2	TRBV2	TRBJ2-2	.	TGTGCCAGCCGACGACTAGCGAGAGGCCCCGGGGAGCTGTTTTTT	CASRRLARGPGELFF
TRBD2	TRBV10-1	TRBJ2-2	once	TGCGCCAGCAGTGAGGTCGGGCGGGGGGTATCCGGGGAGCTGTTTTTT	CASSEVGRGVSGELFF
.	TRBV7-7	TRBJ2-7	once	TGTGCCAGCCGGGCTCGGAGGCGGGGGCAGACTAGTACCTACGAGCAGTACTTC	CASRARRRGQTSTYEQYF
.	TRBV5-1	TRBJ1-2	.	TGCGCCAGCAGCTTGGACCCAGGACCTCAGGGCTACACCTTC	CASSLDPGPQGYTF